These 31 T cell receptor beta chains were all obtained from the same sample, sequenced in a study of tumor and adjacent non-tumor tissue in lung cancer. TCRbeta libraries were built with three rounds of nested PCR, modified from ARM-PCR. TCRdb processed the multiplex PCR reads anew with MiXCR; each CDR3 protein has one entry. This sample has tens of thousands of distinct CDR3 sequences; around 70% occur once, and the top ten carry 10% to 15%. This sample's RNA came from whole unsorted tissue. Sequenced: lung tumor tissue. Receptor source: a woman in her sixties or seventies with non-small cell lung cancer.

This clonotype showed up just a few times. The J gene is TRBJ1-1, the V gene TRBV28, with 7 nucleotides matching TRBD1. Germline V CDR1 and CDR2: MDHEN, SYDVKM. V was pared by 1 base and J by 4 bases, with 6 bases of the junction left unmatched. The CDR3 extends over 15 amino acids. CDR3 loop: CASSLFLTGSTEAFF. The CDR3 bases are TGTGCCAGCAGTTTATTTCTGACAGGGTCCACTGAAGCTTTCTTT.

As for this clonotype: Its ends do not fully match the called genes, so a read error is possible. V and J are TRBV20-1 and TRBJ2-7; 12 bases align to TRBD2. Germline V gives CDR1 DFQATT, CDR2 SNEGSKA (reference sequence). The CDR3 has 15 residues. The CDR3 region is CSARDLLAGGNEQYF. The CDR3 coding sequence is TGCAGTGCTAGAGACTTGCTAGCGGGAGGGAACGAGCAATACTTC.

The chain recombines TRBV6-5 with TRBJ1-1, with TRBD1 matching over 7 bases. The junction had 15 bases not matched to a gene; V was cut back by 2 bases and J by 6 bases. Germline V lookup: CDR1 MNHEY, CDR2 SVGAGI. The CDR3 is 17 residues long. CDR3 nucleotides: TGTGCCAGCAGTTACCACCCTTCGGGGGCAGGGGGGCCTGAAGCTTTCTTT. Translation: CASSYHPSGAGGPEAFF.

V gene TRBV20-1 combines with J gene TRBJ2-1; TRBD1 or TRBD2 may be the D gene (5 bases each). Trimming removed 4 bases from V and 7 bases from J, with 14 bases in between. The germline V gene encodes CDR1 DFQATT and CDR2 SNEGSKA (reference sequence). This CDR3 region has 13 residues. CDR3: CSATGRHRNEQFF. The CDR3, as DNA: TGCAGTGCTACGGGACGCCATCGGAATGAGCAGTTCTTC.

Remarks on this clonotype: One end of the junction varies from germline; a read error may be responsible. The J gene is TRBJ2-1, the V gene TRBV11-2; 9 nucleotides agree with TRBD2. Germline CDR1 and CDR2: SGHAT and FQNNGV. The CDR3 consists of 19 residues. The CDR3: CASNLDQRTSERTYNEQFF. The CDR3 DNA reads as TGTGCCAGCAACTTAGATCAAAGGACTAGCGAAAGAACCTACAATGAGCAGTTCTTC.

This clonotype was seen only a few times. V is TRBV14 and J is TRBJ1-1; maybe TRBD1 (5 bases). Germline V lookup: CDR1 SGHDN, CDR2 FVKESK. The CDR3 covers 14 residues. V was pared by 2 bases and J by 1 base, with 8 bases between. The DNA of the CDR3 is TGTGCCAGCAGCCAATTCGGACAGAACACTGAAGCTTTCTTT. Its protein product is CASSQFGQNTEAFF.

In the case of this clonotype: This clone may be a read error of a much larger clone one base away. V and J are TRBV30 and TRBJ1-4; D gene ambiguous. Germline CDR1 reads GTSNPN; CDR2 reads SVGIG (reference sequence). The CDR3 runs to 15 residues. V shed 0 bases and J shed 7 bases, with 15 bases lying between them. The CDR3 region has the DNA TGTGCCTGGAGTGTACGGGGAGGGCTGGGTGAAAAACTGTTTTTT. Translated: CAWSVRGGLGEKLFF.

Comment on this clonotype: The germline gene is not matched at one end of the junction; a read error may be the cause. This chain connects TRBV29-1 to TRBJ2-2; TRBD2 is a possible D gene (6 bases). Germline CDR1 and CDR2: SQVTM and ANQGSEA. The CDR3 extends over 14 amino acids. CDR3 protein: CSVERIGGPGGLFF. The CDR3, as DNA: TGCAGCGTTGAACGGATAGGCGGGCCCGGGGGGCTGTTTTTT.

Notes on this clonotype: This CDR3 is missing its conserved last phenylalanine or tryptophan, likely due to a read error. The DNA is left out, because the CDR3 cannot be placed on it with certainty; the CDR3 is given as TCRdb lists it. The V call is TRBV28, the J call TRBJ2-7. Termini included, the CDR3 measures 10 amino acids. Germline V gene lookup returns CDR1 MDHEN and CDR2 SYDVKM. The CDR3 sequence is CASSSHKPYI.

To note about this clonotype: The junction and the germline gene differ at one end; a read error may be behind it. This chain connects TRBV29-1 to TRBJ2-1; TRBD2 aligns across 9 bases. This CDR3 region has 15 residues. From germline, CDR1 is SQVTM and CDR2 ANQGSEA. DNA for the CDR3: TGCAGCGCTGAAGCTAGCGGGAAGATCTACAATGAGGAGTTCTTC. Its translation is CSAEASGKIYNEEFF.

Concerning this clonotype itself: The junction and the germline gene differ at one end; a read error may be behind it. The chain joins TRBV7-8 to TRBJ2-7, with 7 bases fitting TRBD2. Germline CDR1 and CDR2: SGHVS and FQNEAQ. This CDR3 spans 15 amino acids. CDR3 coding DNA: TGTACCAGCATCTTCCTAGCGGCAGAGGCTGGGGAGCAGTACTTC. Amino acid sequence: CTSIFLAAEAGEQYF.

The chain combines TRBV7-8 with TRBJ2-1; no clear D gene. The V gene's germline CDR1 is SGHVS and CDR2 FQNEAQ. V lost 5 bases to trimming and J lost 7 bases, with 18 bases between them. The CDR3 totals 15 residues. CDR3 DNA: TGTGCCAGCAGCCTTGCTGTAGGGCCTGGGAATGAGCAGTTCTTC. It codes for CASSLAVGPGNEQFF.

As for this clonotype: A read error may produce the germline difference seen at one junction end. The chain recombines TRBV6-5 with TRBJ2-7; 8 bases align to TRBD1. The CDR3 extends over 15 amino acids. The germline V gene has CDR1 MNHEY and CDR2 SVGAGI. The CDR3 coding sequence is TGTGTCAGCTGTTACTCGACCCAGGGGGCTGGCGAGCAGTACTTC. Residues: CVSCYSTQGAGEQYF.

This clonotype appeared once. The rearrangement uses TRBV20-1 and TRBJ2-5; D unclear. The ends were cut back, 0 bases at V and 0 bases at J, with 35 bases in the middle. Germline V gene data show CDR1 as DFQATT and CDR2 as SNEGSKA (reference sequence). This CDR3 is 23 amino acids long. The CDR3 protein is CSARDLLRQVKGSPEKNQETQYF. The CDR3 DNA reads TGCAGTGCTAGAGATTTGTTACGTCAGGTGAAAGGTTCCCCGGAAAAAAACCAAGAGACCCAGTACTTC.

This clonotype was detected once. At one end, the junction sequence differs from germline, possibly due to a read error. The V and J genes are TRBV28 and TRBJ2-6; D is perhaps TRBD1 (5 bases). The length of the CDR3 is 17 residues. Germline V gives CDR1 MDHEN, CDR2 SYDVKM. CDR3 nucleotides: TGTGCCAACAGTGGCGGTGGCCCTAACTCTGGGGCCAACGTCCCGACTTTC. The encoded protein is CANSGGGPNSGANVPTF.

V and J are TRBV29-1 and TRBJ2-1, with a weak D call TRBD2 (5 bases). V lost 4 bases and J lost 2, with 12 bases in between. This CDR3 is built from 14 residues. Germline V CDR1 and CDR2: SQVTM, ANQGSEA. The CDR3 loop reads CSVVGIGPYNEQFF. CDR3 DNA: TGCAGCGTTGTCGGGATAGGGCCCTACAATGAGCAGTTCTTC.

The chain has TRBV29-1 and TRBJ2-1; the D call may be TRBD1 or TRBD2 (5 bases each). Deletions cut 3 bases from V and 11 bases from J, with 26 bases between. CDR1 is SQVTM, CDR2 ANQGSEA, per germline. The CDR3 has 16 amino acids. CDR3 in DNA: TGCAGCGTTGACCCGGGAACTATGGGGCCTCTAGGTAAGCAGTTCTTC. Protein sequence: CSVDPGTMGPLGKQFF.

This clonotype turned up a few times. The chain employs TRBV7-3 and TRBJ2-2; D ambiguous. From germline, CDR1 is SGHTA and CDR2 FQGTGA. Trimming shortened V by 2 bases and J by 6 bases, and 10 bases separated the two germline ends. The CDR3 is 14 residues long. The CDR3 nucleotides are TGTGCCAGCAGCTTAGTGGGTTTCGCCGGGGAGCTGTTTTTT. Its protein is CASSLVGFAGELFF.

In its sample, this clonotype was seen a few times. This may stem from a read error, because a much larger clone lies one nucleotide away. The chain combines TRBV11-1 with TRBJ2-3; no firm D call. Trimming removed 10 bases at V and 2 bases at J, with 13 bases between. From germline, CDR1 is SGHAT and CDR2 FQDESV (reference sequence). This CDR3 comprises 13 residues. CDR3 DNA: TGTGCCATCGCCAACTCCTTCACAGATACGCAGTATTTT. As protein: CAIANSFTDTQYF.

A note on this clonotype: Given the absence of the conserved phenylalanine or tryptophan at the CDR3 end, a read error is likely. The CDR3 loop reads CSVTFLGDKQYI. The CDR3 nucleotides are TGCAGCGTCACGTTCCTGGGGGACAAGCAGTACATC. J is TRBJ2-7 and V is TRBV29-1; D may be TRBD1 (6 bases). The V end was cut by 6 bases, the J end by 8 bases, with 17 bases between. Per germline, CDR1 SQVTM and CDR2 ANQGSEA. The CDR3 contains 12 residues.

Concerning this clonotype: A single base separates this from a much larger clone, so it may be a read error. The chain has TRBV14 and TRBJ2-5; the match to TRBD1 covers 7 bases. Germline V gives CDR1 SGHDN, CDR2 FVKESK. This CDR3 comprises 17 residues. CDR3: CVSSQDLNRGSIGTQYF. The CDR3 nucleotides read TGTGTCAGCAGCCAAGATCTGAACAGGGGATCGATCGGGACCCAGTACTTC.

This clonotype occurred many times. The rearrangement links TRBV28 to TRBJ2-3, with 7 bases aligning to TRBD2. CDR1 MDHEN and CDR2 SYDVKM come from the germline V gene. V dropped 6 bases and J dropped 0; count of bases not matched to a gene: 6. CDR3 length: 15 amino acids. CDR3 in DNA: TGTGCCAGCAGCCAAGCGGGATTGAGCACAGATACGCAGTATTTT. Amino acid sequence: CASSQAGLSTDTQYF.

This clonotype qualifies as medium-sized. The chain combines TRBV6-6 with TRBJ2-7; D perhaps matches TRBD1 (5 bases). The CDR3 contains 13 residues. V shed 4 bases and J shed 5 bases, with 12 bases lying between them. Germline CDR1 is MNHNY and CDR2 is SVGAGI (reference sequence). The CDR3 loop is CASSSQGENEQYF. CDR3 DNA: TGTGCCAGCAGTTCGCAGGGTGAGAACGAGCAGTACTTC.

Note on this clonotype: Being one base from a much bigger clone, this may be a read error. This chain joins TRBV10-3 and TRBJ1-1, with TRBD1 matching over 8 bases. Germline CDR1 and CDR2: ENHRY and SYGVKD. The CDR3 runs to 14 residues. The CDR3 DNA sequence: TGTGCCATCAGTAAGACAGGGGAAGGGACTGAAACTTTCTTT. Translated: CAISKTGEGTETFF.

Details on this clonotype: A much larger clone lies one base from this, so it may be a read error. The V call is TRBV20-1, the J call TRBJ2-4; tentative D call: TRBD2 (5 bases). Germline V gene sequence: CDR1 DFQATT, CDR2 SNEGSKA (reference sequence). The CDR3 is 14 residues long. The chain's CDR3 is CSGTPVTKGGIQCF. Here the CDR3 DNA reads TGCAGTGGAACGCCCGTGACTAAAGGCGGCATTCAGTGCTTC.

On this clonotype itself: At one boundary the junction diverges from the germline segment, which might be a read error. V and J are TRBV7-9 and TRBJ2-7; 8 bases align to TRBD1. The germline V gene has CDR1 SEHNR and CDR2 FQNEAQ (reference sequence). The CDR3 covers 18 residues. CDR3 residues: CASRNVAGQEAISYERYF. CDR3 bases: TGTGCCAGCAGAAATGTGGCGGGACAGGAAGCCATTTCCTACGAGCGGTATTTC.

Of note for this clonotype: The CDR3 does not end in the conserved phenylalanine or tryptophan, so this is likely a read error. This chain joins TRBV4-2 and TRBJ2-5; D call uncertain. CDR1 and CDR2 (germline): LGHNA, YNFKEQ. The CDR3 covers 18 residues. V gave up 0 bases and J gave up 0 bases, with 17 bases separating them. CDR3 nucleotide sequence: TGTGCCAGCAGCCAAGATGTTTTCCCAGCACAGTACCAAGAGACCCAGTACTCC. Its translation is CASSQDVFPAQYQETQYS.

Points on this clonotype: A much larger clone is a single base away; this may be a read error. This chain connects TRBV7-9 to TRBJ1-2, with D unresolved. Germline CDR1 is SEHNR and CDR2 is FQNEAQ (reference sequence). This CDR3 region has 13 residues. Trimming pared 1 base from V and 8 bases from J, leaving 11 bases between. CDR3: CASSLGELHGYTF. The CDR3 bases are TGTGCCAGCAGCTTAGGGGAGCTGCACGGCTACACCTTC. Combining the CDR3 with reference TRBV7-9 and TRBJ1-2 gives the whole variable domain DTGVSQNPRHKITKRGQNVTFRCDPISEHNRLYWYRQTLGQGPEFLTYFQNEAQLEKSRLLSDRFSAERPKGSFSTLEIQRTEQGDSAMYLCASSLGELHGYTFGSGTRLTVV.

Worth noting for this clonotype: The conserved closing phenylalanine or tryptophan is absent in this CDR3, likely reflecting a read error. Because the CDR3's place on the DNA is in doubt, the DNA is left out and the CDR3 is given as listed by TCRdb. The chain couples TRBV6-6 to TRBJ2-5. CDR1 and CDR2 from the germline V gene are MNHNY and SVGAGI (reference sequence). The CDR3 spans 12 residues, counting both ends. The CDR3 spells CASSYPQETQYL.

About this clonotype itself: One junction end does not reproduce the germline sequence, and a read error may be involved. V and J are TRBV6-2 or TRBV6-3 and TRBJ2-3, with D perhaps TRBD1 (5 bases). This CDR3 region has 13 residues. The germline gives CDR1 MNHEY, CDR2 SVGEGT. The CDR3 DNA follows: TGTGCCAACAGCCGAGACAGCATAGATACGCAGTATTTT. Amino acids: CANSRDSIDTQYF.

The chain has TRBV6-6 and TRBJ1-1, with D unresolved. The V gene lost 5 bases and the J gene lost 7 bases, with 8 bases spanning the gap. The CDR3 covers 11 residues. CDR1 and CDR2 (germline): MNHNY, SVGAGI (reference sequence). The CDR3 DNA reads TGTGCCAGCAGTCATGACATTGAAGCTTTCTTT. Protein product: CASSHDIEAFF.